The 23 T cell receptor beta chains listed next were all sequenced from one sample in a study of blood T cell repertoires in COVID-19. This table comes from immunoSEQ multiplex PCR, and its TCRdb copy is limited to in-frame clones, with some not included. The table has 95,000 to 100,000 clones, approximately 80% seen once. Sequences were obtained from peripheral blood. These receptors all come from a human donor in a cohort sampled during active COVID-19.

This clone was counted between two and nine times. CDR3 residues: CASSSMGGVGSQPQHF. The CDR3 region has the DNA TGTGCCAGCAGTTCCATGGGGGGTGTTGGCAGTCAGCCCCAGCATTTT. The chain couples TRBV27 to TRBJ1-5; D might be TRBD1 (5 bases). Trimming stripped 4 bases from V and 6 bases from J, with 19 bases between. The CDR3 covers 16 residues. Germline assignment: CDR1 MNHEY and CDR2 SMNVEV (reference sequence).

This clone was seen a handful of times. The rearrangement links TRBV4-2 to TRBJ2-2; 13 bases are shared with TRBD2. With 4 bases clipped from V and 4 bases from J, the junction kept 0 bases outside the gene matches. The CDR3 extends over 15 amino acids. Germline V lookup: CDR1 LGHNA, CDR2 YNFKEQ. CDR3 DNA sequence: TGTGCCAGCAGCCGGACTAGCGGGAGCACCGGGGAGCTGTTTTTT. Protein sequence: CASSRTSGSTGELFF.

The chain employs TRBV6-6 and TRBJ1-6; unclear D gene. With 2 bases removed from V and 10 bases from J, the gap between germline ends came to 12 bases. The germline V gene has CDR1 MNHNY and CDR2 SVGAGI (reference sequence). The CDR3 is 14 residues long. CDR3 bases: TGTGCCAGCAGTTACGAGGAATCGAGCTCACCCCTCCACTTT. This codes for CASSYEESSSPLHF.

This chain connects TRBV7-6 to TRBJ2-1; TRBD1 matches 9 bases. CDR3 length: 18 amino acids. Germline V gene data show CDR1 as SGHVS and CDR2 as FNYEAQ. Unmatched junction bases numbered 18, after V lost 3 bases and J lost 9 bases. The CDR3 DNA follows: TGTGCCAGCAGCTTCTCTAGCGGACACGGGACAGGGTCAATTGAGCAGTTCTTC. This encodes CASSFSSGHGTGSIEQFF.

The chain joins TRBV28 to TRBJ2-7; TRBD1 matches at 8 bases. Germline values: CDR1 MDHEN, CDR2 SYDVKM. Unmatched junction bases numbered 10, after V lost 7 bases and J lost 5 bases. This CDR3 is built from 14 residues. CDR3 sequence reads: CASKPGQVLHEQYF. CDR3 bases: TGTGCCAGCAAACCGGGACAGGTGCTTCACGAGCAGTACTTC.

The chain carries TRBV5-1 and TRBJ1-1, with TRBD1 matching over 10 bases. The germline V gene encodes CDR1 SGHRS and CDR2 YFSETQ. J was trimmed by 5 bases and V by 0 bases; bases with no gene match: 10. This CDR3 contains 17 residues. CDR3 region: CASSLDGTGAGVTEAFF. The CDR3 DNA is TGCGCCAGCAGCTTGGATGGGACAGGGGCTGGGGTAACTGAAGCTTTCTTT.

The gene calls are TRBV6-1 and TRBJ2-6, with D possibly being TRBD2 (5 bases). This CDR3 is 17 amino acids long. Germline V CDR1 and CDR2: MNHNS, SASEGT. V lost 0 bases and J 0 bases, leaving 9 bases between the germline ends. The CDR3 loop reads CASSEAAASSGANVLTF. As DNA, the CDR3 is TGTGCCAGCAGTGAAGCAGCGGCAAGCTCTGGGGCCAACGTCCTGACTTTC.

The genes are TRBV7-2 and TRBJ2-5; possibly TRBD1 for D (6 bases). Germline V lookup: CDR1 SGHTA, CDR2 FQGNSA. The V gene lost 1 base and the J gene lost 7 bases, with 22 bases spanning the gap. There are 17 residues in the CDR3. CDR3 in DNA: TGTGCCAGCAGCTTAGGGGACACTCTGGGACCGCAGGGGACCCAGTACTTC. Residues: CASSLGDTLGPQGTQYF. The full variable domain, completed using reference TRBV7-2 and TRBJ2-5, is GAGVSQSPSNKVTEKGKDVELRCDPISGHTALYWYRQSLGQGLEFLIYFQGNSAPDKSGLPSDRFSAERTGGSVSTLTIQRTQQEDSAVYLCASSLGDTLGPQGTQYFGPGTRLLVL.

This clone was seen at least ten times. The rearrangement uses TRBV10-1 and TRBJ2-4, with a possible D match to TRBD2 (5 bases). Deletions cut 0 bases from V and 0 bases from J, with 6 bases between. This CDR3 region has 15 residues. CDR1 and CDR2 (germline): WNHNN, SYGVQD (reference sequence). The CDR3, as DNA: TGCGCCAGCAGTGAGTCGGGAGCAGCCAAAAACATTCAGTACTTC. Translated: CASSESGAAKNIQYF.

There are a few counts of this clone. This chain uses TRBV2 with TRBJ2-6; D is uncertain. Per germline, CDR1 SNHLY and CDR2 FYNNEI. The CDR3 contains 16 residues. The V and J ends lost 2 bases and 1 base respectively, with 9 bases between them. CDR3 loop: CASSEPGVSGANVLTF. The CDR3, as DNA: TGTGCCAGCAGTGAACCTGGAGTTTCTGGGGCCAACGTCCTGACTTTC.

The chain employs TRBV5-1 and TRBJ1-3; 8 positions agree with TRBD1. Trimming at V came to 2 bases and at J to 2 bases, leaving 6 bases not matched to a gene. The germline gives CDR1 SGHRS, CDR2 YFSETQ. The CDR3 has 16 residues. The DNA for the CDR3 is TGCGCCAGCAGCTTAACGACAGGGGTCCCTGGAAACACCATATATTTT. Protein product: CASSLTTGVPGNTIYF.

The rearrangement joins TRBV15 to TRBJ2-3; TRBD2 agrees at 9 bases. Germline CDR1 and CDR2: LNHNV and YYDKDF (reference sequence). V was pared by 4 bases and J by 8 bases, with 16 bases of the junction left unmatched. This CDR3 has 17 amino acids. Written as DNA, the CDR3 is TGTGCCACCAGCACACCTGCTCAAGGGACTAGCTTAGGTACGCAGTATTTT. It codes for CATSTPAQGTSLGTQYF.

Written as DNA, the CDR3 is TGTGCCAGCAGCCGCGGGGGAGGGTACACCGGGGAGCTGTTTTTT. Translating gives CASSRGGGYTGELFF. The chain couples TRBV5-4 to TRBJ2-2, with 7 nucleotides matching TRBD2. Trimming removed 4 bases from V and 3 bases from J; junction bases left unmatched: 6. Germline CDR1 reads SGHNT; CDR2 reads YYREEE (reference sequence). The CDR3 totals 15 residues.

This clone was seen a handful of times. The V call is TRBV6-5, the J call TRBJ2-1; 11 bases align to TRBD2. J was trimmed by 6 bases and V by 6 bases; bases with no gene match: 4. In germline, CDR1 is MNHEY, CDR2 SVGAGI. The CDR3 is 14 residues long. The CDR3 protein is CASSGTSGINEQFF. For the CDR3, the DNA is TGTGCCAGCAGCGGGACTAGCGGAATCAATGAGCAGTTCTTC.

The gene calls are TRBV7-2 and TRBJ2-3, with TRBD2 matching over 16 bases. The CDR3 totals 18 residues. Unmatched junction bases numbered 4, after V lost 4 bases and J lost 0 bases. Germline V lookup: CDR1 SGHTA, CDR2 FQGNSA. The CDR3 spells CASSWGLAGGRSTDTQYF. CDR3 bases: TGTGCCAGCAGCTGGGGACTAGCGGGGGGGCGGAGCACAGATACGCAGTATTTT.

The J gene is TRBJ2-3, the V gene TRBV20-1, with D possibly TRBD1 on 6 matching bases. The CDR3 extends over 14 amino acids. V was cut by 3 bases and J by 4 bases, with 14 bases left in between. Germline V lookup: CDR1 DFQATT, CDR2 SNEGSKA (reference sequence). CDR3 loop: CSASEGGVADTQYF. CDR3 sequence (DNA): TGCAGTGCTAGTGAAGGGGGAGTTGCAGATACGCAGTATTTT.

The rearrangement uses TRBV24-1 and TRBJ2-1, with 11 nucleotides matching TRBD2. CDR1 is KGHDR and CDR2 is SFDVKD in the germline V gene. The ends lost 7 bases at V and 8 bases at J; junction bases unmatched: 6. This CDR3 is built from 14 residues. The CDR3 protein is CATRTSGSTHEQFF. The CDR3 coding sequence is TGTGCCACCAGAACTAGCGGGAGTACACATGAGCAGTTCTTC.

The DNA of the CDR3 is TGTGCCAGCAGCCTACCCAAATGGGAGACCCAGCAGTTCTTC. Encoded protein: CASSLPKWETQQFF. The V call is TRBV11-2, the J call TRBJ2-1; tentatively, D is TRBD2 (5 bases). V gave up 5 bases and J gave up 11 bases, with 19 bases separating them. The CDR3 contains 14 residues. Germline CDR1 reads SGHAT; CDR2 reads FQNNGV.

The chain carries TRBV6-5 and TRBJ1-1; D is possibly TRBD1 (5 bases). Trimming left V 2 bases short and J 11 bases short, with 15 bases between. CDR3 length: 13 amino acids. Germline-derived CDR1 and CDR2 are MNHEY and SVGAGI. The DNA of the CDR3 is TGTGCCAGCAGTTACGTCGGGGGATTGGGGGCTTTCTTT. Its translation: CASSYVGGLGAFF.

This clone was seen once. The chain joins TRBV18 to TRBJ1-6, with 8 bases matching TRBD1. Germline V gene data show CDR1 as KGHSH and CDR2 as LQKENI. The CDR3 sequence is 14 residues long. V was clipped by 3 bases and J by 16 bases; unmatched bases: 11. The CDR3 here is CASSPSRTGQKLHF. The CDR3, as DNA: TGTGCCAGCTCACCCTCAAGGACAGGGCAAAAACTCCACTTT.

This clone was recorded only once. The CDR3 region is CASSRDREISNEQFF. The CDR3, as DNA: TGTGCCAGCAGTCGGGACAGGGAGATTTCAAATGAGCAGTTCTTC. The chain couples TRBV6-5 to TRBJ2-1; 9 bases line up with TRBD1. Germline trimming cut 5 bases from V and 7 bases from J; bases unmatched to any gene: 9. Looked up from germline, CDR1 is MNHEY and CDR2 is SVGAGI. The CDR3 is 15 amino acids.

The chain carries TRBV12-5 and TRBJ2-3; 9 bases are shared with TRBD2. Germline values: CDR1 LGHNT, CDR2 FRNRAP. Trimming cost V 5 bases and J 3 bases; bases outside gene matches: 6. The CDR3 has 15 residues. The CDR3 protein is CASGLSGGSTDTQYF. The CDR3 nucleotides read TGTGCTAGTGGTCTTAGCGGGGGCTCGACAGATACGCAGTATTTT. Variable domain in full (rest from reference TRBV12-5 and TRBJ2-3): DARVTQTPRHKVTEMGQEVTMRCQPILGHNTVFWYRQTMMQGLELLAYFRNRAPLDDSGMPKDRFSAEMPDATLATLKIQPSEPRDSAVYFCASGLSGGSTDTQYFGPGTRLTVL.

This clone was counted once. The chain employs TRBV5-4 and TRBJ2-5; 10 positions match TRBD2. V lost 3 bases to trimming and J lost 2 bases; unmatched junction nucleotides: 4. The CDR3 contains 15 residues. Germline loops: CDR1 SGHNT, CDR2 YYREEE (reference sequence). CDR3 in amino acids: CASSSRTSGQETQYF. For the CDR3, the DNA is TGTGCCAGCAGCTCGCGGACTAGCGGACAAGAGACCCAGTACTTC.